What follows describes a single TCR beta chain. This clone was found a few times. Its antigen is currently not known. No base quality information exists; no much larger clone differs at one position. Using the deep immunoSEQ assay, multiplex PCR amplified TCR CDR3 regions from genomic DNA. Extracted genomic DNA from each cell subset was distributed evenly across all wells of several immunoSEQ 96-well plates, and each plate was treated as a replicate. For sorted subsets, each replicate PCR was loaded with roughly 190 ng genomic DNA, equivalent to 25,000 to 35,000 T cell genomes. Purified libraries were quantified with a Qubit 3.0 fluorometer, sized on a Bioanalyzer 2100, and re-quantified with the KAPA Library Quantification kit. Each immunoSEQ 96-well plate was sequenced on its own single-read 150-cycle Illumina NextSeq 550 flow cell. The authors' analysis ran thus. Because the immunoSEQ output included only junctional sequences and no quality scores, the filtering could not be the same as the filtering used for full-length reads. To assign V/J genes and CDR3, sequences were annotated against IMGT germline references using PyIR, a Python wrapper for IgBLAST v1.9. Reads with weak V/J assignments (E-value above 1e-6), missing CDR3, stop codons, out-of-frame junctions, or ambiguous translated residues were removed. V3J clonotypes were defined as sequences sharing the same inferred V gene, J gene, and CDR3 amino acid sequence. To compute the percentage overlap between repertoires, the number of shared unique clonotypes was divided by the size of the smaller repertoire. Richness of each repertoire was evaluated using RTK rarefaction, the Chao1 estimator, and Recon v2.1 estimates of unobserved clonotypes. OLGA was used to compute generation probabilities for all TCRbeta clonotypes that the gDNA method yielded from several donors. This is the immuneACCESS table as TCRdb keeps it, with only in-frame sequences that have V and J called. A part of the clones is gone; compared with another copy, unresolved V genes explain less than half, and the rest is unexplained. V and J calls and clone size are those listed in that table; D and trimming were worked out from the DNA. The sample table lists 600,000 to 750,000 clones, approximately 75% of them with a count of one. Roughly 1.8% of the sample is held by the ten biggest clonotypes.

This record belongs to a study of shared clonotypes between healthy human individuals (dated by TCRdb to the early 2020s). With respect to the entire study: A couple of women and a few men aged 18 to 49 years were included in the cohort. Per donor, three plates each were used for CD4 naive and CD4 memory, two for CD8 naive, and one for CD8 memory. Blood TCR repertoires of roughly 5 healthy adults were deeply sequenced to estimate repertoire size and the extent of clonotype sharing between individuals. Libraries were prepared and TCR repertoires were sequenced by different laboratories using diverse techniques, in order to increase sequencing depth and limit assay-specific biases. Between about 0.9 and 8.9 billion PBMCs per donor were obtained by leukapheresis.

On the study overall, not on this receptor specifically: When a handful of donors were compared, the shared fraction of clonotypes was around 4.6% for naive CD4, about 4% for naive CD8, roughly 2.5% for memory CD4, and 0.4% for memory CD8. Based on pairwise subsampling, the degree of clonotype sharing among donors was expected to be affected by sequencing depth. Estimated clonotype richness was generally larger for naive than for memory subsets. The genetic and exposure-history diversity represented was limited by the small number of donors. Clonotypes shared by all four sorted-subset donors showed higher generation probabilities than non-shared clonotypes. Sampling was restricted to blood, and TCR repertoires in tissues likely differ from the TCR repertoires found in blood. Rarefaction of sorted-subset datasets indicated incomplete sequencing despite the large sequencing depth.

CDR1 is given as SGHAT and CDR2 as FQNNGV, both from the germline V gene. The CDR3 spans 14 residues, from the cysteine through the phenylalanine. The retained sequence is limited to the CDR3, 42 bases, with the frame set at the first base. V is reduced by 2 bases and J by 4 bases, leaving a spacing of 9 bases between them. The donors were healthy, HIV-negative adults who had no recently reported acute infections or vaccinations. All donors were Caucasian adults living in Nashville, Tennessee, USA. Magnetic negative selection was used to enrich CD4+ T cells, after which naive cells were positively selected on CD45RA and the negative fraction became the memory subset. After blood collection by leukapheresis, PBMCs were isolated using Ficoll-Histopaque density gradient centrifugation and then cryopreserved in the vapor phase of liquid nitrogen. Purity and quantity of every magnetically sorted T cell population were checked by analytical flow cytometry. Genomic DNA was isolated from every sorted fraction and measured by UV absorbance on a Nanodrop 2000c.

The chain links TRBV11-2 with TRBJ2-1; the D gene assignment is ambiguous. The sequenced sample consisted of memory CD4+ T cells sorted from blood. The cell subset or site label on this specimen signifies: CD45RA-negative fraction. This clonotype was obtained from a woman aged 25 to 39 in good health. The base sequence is TGTGCCAGCAGCTTACCCCTAGGTTACAATGAGCAGTTCTTC. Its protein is CASSLPLGYNEQFF.